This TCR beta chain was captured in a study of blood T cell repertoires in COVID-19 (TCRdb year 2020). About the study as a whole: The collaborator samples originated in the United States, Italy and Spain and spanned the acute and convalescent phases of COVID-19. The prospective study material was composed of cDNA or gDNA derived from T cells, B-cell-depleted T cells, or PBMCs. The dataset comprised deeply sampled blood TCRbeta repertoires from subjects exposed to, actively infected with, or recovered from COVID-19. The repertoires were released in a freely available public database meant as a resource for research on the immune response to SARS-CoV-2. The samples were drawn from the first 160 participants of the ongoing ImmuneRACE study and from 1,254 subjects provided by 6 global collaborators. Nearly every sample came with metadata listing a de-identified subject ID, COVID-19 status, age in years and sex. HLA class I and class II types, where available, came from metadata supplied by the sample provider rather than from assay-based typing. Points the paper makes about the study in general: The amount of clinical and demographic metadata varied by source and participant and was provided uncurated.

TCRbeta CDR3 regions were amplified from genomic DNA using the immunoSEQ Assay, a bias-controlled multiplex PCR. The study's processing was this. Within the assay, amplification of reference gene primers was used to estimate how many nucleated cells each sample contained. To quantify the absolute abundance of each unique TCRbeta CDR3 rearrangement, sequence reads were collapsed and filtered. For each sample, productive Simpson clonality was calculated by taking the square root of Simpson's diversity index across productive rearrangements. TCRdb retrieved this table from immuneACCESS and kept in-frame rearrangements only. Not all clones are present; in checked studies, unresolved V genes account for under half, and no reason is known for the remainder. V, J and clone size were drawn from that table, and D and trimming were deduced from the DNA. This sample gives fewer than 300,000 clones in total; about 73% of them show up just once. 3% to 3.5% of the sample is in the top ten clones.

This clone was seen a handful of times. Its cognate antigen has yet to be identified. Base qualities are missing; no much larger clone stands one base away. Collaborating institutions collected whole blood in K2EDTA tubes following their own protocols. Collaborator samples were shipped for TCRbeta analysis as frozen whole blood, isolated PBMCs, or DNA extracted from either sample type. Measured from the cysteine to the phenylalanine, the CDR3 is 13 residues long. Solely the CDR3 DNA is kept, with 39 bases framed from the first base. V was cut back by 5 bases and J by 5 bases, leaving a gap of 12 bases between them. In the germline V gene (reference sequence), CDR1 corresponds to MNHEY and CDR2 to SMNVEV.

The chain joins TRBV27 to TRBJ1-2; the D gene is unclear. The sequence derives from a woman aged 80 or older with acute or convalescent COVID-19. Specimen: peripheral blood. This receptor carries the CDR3 CASSEPGSYGYTF. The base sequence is TGTGCCAGCAGTGAACCGGGTTCTTATGGCTACACCTTC.